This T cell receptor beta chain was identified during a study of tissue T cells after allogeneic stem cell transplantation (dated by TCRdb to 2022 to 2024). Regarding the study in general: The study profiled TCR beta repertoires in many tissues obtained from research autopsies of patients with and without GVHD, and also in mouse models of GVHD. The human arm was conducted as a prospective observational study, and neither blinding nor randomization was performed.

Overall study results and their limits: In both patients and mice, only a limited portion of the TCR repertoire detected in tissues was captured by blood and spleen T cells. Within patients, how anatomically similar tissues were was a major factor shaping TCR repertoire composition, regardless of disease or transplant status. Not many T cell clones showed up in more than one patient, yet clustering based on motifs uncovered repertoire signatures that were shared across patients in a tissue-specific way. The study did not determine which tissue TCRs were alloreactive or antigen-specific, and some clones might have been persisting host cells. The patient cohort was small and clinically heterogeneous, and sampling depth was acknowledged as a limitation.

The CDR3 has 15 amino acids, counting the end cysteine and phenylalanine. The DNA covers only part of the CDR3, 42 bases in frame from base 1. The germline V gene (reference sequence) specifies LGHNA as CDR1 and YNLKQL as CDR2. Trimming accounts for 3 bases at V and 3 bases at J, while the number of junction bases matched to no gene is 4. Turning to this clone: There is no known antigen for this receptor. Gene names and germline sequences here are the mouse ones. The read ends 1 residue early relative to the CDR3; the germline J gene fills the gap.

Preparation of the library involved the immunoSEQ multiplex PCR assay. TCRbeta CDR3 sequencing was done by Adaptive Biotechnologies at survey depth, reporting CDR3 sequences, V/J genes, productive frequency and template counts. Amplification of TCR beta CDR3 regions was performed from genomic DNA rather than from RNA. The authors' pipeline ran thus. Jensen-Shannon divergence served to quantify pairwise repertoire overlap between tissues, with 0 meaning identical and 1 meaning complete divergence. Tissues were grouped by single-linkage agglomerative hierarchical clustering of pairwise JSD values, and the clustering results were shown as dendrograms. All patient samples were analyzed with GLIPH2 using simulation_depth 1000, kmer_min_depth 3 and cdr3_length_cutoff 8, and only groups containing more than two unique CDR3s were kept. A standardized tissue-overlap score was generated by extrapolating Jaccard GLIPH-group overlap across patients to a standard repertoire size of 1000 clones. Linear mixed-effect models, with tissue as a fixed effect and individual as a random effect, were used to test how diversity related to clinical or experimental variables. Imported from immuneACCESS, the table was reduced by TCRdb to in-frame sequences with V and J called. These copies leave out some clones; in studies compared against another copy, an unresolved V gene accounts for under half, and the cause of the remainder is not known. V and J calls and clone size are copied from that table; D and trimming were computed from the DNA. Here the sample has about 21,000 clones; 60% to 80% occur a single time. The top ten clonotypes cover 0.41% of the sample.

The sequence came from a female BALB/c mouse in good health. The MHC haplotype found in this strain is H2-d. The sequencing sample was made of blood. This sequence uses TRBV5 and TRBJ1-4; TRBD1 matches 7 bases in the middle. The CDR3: CASSHETGTNERLFF. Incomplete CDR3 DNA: TGTGCCAGCAGCCACGAGACAGGGACCAACGAAAGATTATTT.